This T cell receptor (beta chain) appears in the sequencing data of a study of T cells in Graves' hyperthyroidism and ophthalmopathy. Study findings and constraints: Onset of ophthalmopathy came a median approximately 6.8 months after the model predicted it. The blood repertoire included most of the expanded thyroid clonotypes above 0.001.

The source material, RNA transcripts, was used to amplify TCR beta CDR3 regions. The HTBI primer set was used in a first-round RT-PCR of the TCR CDR3. MiXCR, applied by TCRdb to the multiplex PCR reads, yields one record per CDR3 protein. Of a few hundred thousand distinct CDR3 sequences in the sample, approximately 15% were seen once. On this clonotype itself: Its antigen is unidentified.

The V end was cut by 0 bases, the J end by 6 bases, with 12 bases between. The CDR3 spans 14 residues. Germline V gene data show CDR1 as SGHNT and CDR2 as YYREEE (reference sequence). This clonotype was obtained from a woman in her 40s with Graves' ophthalmopathy. The V gene is TRBV5-4, the J gene TRBJ1-1, with TRBD1 as a possible D gene (5 bases). The sample taken for sequencing was blood. Written as DNA, the CDR3 is TGTGCCAGCAGCTTGGAGGGGCGGCGGGCTGAAGCTTTCTTT. This sequence encodes CASSLEGRRAEAFF.